Here is one T cell receptor beta chain with its context. Its target is unknown. This sample is drawn from a study of T cells in Graves' hyperthyroidism and ophthalmopathy. Overall study: Peripheral blood collection took place at initial diagnosis, before any treatment.

Researchers took RNA transcripts and amplified the TCR beta CDR3 regions from them. First-round RT-PCR with HTBI primers amplified the TCR CDR3 region. A single record per CDR3 protein comes from TCRdb applying MiXCR to the multiplex PCR reads. This table has more than 450,000 distinct CDR3 sequences, just under 20% appearing once. Patients were excluded because of uncontrolled infection, other autoimmune disease, pregnancy or lactation. Together with thyroid ultrasound, orbital computed tomography, serum thyroxine and TRAb, clinical symptoms were used for diagnoses. General study results and limits: Blood shared most expanded thyroid clonotypes above 0.001.

V lost 0 bases and J lost 7, with 10 bases in between. There are 14 residues in the CDR3. In germline, CDR1 is GTSNPN, CDR2 SVGIG (reference sequence). Sequenced material: blood. The J gene is TRBJ1-6, the V gene TRBV30; D is possibly TRBD1 (6 bases). The TCR comes from a middle-aged man with Graves' ophthalmopathy. DNA for the CDR3: TGTGCCTGGAGTGTTGCCGGGGGCAATTCACCCCTCCACTTT. Its protein product is CAWSVAGGNSPLHF.